These T cell receptor beta chains were read from a single sample in a study of shared clonotypes between healthy human individuals. TCRdb keeps only in-frame clones here, not all; method: immunoSEQ multiplex PCR. The sample lists about 800,000 clones, around 96% seen once, with around 0.21% in the top ten. Specimen: naive CD8+ T cells sorted from blood. All receptors come from a man in his thirties or forties in good health. The CDR3 runs from the conserved cysteine through the conserved F or W. A D gene is named only where the DNA matches it firmly. Clone sizes are given selectively: once, few, many, or a class where the clone is expanded.

j_call | clone_size | v_call | d_call | cdr3_nt | cdr3_aa
TRBJ2-7 | NA | TRBV25-1 | TRBD1 | TGTGCCAGCAGTTGGACAGGGACCTACGAGCAGTACTTC | CASSWTGTYEQYF
TRBJ1-5 | NA | TRBV27 | NA | TGTGCCAGCAGTGAGGGAGGCAATCAGCCCCAGCATTTT | CASSEGGNQPQHF
TRBJ2-7 | NA | TRBV28 | NA | TGTGCCAGCAGTTTAGGTTTCAGCATCTACGAGCAGTACTTC | CASSLGFSIYEQYF
TRBJ2-1 | NA | TRBV7-2 | TRBD2 | TGTGCCAGCAGCTTAGCGCGGGGGACTACTATCGACGATGAGCAGTTCTTC | CASSLARGTTIDDEQFF
TRBJ2-7 | NA | TRBV5-1 | TRBD2 | TGCGCCAGCAGCTCAAATCAGTTTAGCGGGAGCCACGAGCAGTACTTC | CASSSNQFSGSHEQYF
TRBJ1-2 | NA | TRBV5-1 | NA | TGCGCCAGCAGCTACGGACCGTCAGACCCCAAGGGCTACACCTTC | CASSYGPSDPKGYTF
TRBJ2-7 | NA | TRBV27 | NA | TGTGCCAGCGGGATAAGTACTCTTTCCGAGCAGTACTTC | CASGISTLSEQYF
TRBJ1-1 | NA | TRBV28 | NA | TGTGCCAGCAGTTTTGGCTCCCGGGACACTGAAGCTTTCTTT | CASSFGSRDTEAFF
TRBJ2-3 | NA | TRBV10-3 | NA | TGTGCTACTCAGGGGACTACGCGCACAGATACGCAGTATTTT | CATQGTTRTDTQYF
TRBJ2-7 | NA | TRBV29-1 | TRBD1 | TGCAGCGCCCGCGTCATTCGGGACAGGGAATTTGGCCTCGAGCAGTACTTC | CSARVIRDREFGLEQYF
TRBJ2-3 | NA | TRBV5-4 | TRBD1 | TGTGCCAGCAGGGGACAGGGGGCGGGCACAGATACGCAGTATTTT | CASRGQGAGTDTQYF
TRBJ1-3 | NA | TRBV27 | NA | TGTGCCAGCAGGCAGGGTAATCCAGGAAACACCATATATTTT | CASRQGNPGNTIYF
TRBJ2-2 | NA | TRBV25-1 | NA | TGTGCCAGCTCACCCCAGGGAGCCGGGGAGCTGTTTTTT | CASSPQGAGELFF
TRBJ2-5 | NA | TRBV29-1 | TRBD2 | TGCAGCGTGGTAGGACTAGCGGCTCAGTACCAAGAGACCCAGTACTTC | CSVVGLAAQYQETQYF
TRBJ2-5 | NA | TRBV11-2 | NA | TGTGCCAGCAGCTTGACAGTCCAAGAGACCCAGTACTTC | CASSLTVQETQYF
TRBJ1-5 | NA | TRBV5-8 | NA | TGTGCCAGCAGCAGGGGATATAGCAATCAGCCCCAGCATTTT | CASSRGYSNQPQHF
TRBJ1-1 | NA | TRBV5-1 | NA | TGCGCCAGCACCCGCACAGACTACACTGAAGCTTTCTTT | CASTRTDYTEAFF
TRBJ1-5 | NA | TRBV5-8 | NA | TGTGCCAGCAGCTTTACAGGGAGTAGACAGCCCCAGCATTTT | CASSFTGSRQPQHF
TRBJ1-1 | NA | TRBV4-3 | NA | TGCGCCAGCAGCCAAGACCAGGGGACGAACACTGAAGCTTTCTTT | CASSQDQGTNTEAFF
TRBJ2-4 | NA | TRBV4-1 | TRBD1 | TGCGCCAGCAGCCAAGTGACAGGGATGAACATTCAGTACTTC | CASSQVTGMNIQYF
TRBJ1-5 | NA | TRBV4-1 | NA | TGCGCCAGCAGCCAAGCCGTGGGTGGGGTGGCCCAGCATTTT | CASSQAVGGVAQHF
TRBJ2-7 | NA | TRBV7-2 | TRBD2 | TGTGCCAGCAGCACGGGACTAGCGATATACTCCTACGAGCAGTACTTC | CASSTGLAIYSYEQYF
TRBJ2-1 | NA | TRBV5-4 | TRBD2 | TGTGCCAGCAGGGCCTGGACTAGCGGGTACAATGAGCAGTTCTTC | CASRAWTSGYNEQFF
TRBJ2-7 | NA | TRBV27 | NA | TGTGCCAGCCGCTTCGGGGGTGGCCCCGACGAGCAGTACTTC | CASRFGGGPDEQYF
TRBJ1-2 | NA | TRBV7-9 | NA | TGTGCCAGCAGCGAACCCGGTTCTGCGAACTATGGCTACACCTTC | CASSEPGSANYGYTF
TRBJ2-1 | NA | TRBV11-2 | NA | TGTGCCAGCAGCTTAGGCCGGGGCACAGAGCAGTTCTTC | CASSLGRGTEQFF
TRBJ1-1 | once | TRBV7-2 | NA | TGTGCCAGCAGCTTAATGGGGGGACAGAACACTGAAGCTTTCTTT | CASSLMGGQNTEAFF
TRBJ2-7 | NA | TRBV7-9 | NA | TGTGCCAGCAGCTCTTCCCGGGACTCGGAGGACGAGCAGTACTTC | CASSSSRDSEDEQYF
TRBJ2-7 | NA | TRBV6-5 | TRBD2 | TGTGCCAGCAGTTACTCAACTAGCGGGAGTTACGAGCAGTACTTC | CASSYSTSGSYEQYF
TRBJ2-7 | NA | TRBV4-1 | NA | TGCGCCAGCAGCCACTTCGCTGTTCCAAGCTCCTACGAGCAGTACTTC | CASSHFAVPSSYEQYF
TRBJ2-7 | NA | TRBV6-1 | TRBD1 | TGTGCCAGCAGTGAAGGACAGGGTAGGCCTCCCTACGAGCAGTACTTC | CASSEGQGRPPYEQYF
TRBJ2-5 | NA | TRBV14 | NA | TGTGCCAGCAGCCTGGGGACTGAGAGGGAGTACCAAGAGACCCAGTACTTC | CASSLGTEREYQETQYF
TRBJ2-1 | NA | TRBV4-1 | NA | TGCGCCAGCAGCCCCCGGCCACTCTCGGCCGACTACAATGAGCAGTTCTTC | CASSPRPLSADYNEQFF
TRBJ2-6 | NA | TRBV19 | NA | TGTGCCAGTAGTATCGGATCTTCTGGGGCCAACGTCCTGACTTTC | CASSIGSSGANVLTF
TRBJ2-3 | NA | TRBV29-1 | NA | TGCAGCGTCGGGAGTGATACGCAGTATTTT | CSVGSDTQYF
TRBJ2-1 | NA | TRBV27 | TRBD2 | TGTGCCAGCAGTTTAATCAGGACTAGAGGGTCCAATGAGCAGTTCTTC | CASSLIRTRGSNEQFF
TRBJ2-7 | NA | TRBV18 | NA | TGTGCCAGCTCCCGTGACCCAACTTCCCCCTACTACGAGCAGTACTTC | CASSRDPTSPYYEQYF
TRBJ2-3 | NA | TRBV27 | TRBD2 | TGTGCCAGCAGGCTGACTAGCGGGAGGGCTACAGATACGCAGTATTTT | CASRLTSGRATDTQYF
TRBJ2-7 | NA | TRBV19 | TRBD1 | TGTGCCAGTAGTATTGGACAGGGGACCCCCTACGAGCAGTACTTC | CASSIGQGTPYEQYF
TRBJ2-1 | NA | TRBV7-2 | TRBD2 | TGTGCCAGCAGCACCCCCGGGACTAGCGGGACGTACAATGAGCAGTTCTTC | CASSTPGTSGTYNEQFF
TRBJ2-1 | NA | TRBV4-1 | TRBD2 | TGCGCCAGCAGCCTAGCGGGAGTATTTGTTGAGCAGTTCTTC | CASSLAGVFVEQFF
TRBJ2-3 | NA | TRBV5-1 | NA | TGCGCCAGCACTGGGGGGAACGGGGATACGCAGTATTTT | CASTGGNGDTQYF
TRBJ2-7 | NA | TRBV19 | NA | TGTGCCAGTAGTACAGCCCCGGCGCAGTCCTACGAGCAGTACTTC | CASSTAPAQSYEQYF
TRBJ2-1 | NA | TRBV5-1 | TRBD2 | TGCGCCAGCAGCTTTTCGGGAGGGCCTAGCAATGAGCAGTTCTTC | CASSFSGGPSNEQFF
TRBJ2-1 | NA | TRBV7-9 | NA | TGTGCCAGCAGCCCCGACTACAATGAGCAGTTCTTC | CASSPDYNEQFF
TRBJ2-1 | NA | TRBV5-1 | TRBD2 | TGCGCCAGCAGCTTGGTAGTAGCGGGAATCTACAATGAGCAGTTCTTC | CASSLVVAGIYNEQFF
TRBJ2-7 | NA | TRBV7-2 | NA | TGTGCCAGCAGCTTAGGGGTCTACCCATACGAGCAGTACTTC | CASSLGVYPYEQYF